This TCR beta chain was sequenced in a study of shared clonotypes between healthy human individuals. Findings and caveats of the study: What rarefaction showed was incomplete sorted-subset sequencing despite large depth.

Germline assignment: CDR1 SGHTA and CDR2 FQGNSA. The CDR3 is 16 amino acids. Germline trimming cut 1 base from V and 7 bases from J; bases unmatched to any gene: 11. Terminally differentiated effector memory CD45RA+ cells were excluded from the naive CD8 cells, which were CD45RO-negative and positively selected for CCR7. About this clone: Antigen unknown.

Data came from immunoSEQ multiplex PCR; TCRdb stores just in-frame clones and leaves some out. The table lists about 2 million clones, just under 95% of them singletons. J is TRBJ2-7 and V is TRBV7-2; 9 positions match TRBD2. The sample was naive CD8+ T cells sorted from blood. This clonotype was obtained from a man between 18 and 35 years old in good health. In nucleotides, the CDR3 is TGTGCCAGCAGCTTAGGGGTTCCTAGCGGGAAAGAGGAGCAGTACTTC. Translated, it gives CASSLGVPSGKEEQYF.